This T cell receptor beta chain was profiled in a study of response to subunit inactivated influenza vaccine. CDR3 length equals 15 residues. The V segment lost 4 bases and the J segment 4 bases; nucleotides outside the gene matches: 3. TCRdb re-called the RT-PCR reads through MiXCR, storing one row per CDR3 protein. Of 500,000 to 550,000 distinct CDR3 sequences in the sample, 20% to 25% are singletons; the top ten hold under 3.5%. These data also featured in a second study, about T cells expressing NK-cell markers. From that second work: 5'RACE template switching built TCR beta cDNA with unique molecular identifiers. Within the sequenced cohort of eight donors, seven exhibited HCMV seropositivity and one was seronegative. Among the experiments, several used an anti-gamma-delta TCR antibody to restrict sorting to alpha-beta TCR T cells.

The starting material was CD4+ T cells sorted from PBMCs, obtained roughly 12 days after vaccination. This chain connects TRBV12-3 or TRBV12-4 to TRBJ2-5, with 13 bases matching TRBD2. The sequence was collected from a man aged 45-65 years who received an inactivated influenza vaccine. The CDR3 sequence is CASSWTSGGRETQYF. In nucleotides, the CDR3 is TGTGCCAGCAGTTGGACTAGCGGGGGAAGAGAGACCCAGTACTTC.